This T cell receptor (beta chain) was identified in a study of blood T cell repertoires in COVID-19. The overall study: The origin of the acute and convalescent COVID-19 samples was the United States, Italy and Spain.

This study enrolled people aged about 18 to 95 from about two dozen US geographic areas. Clones were read by immunoSEQ multiplex PCR, and TCRdb kept only the in-frame ones, dropping some. Of about 170,000 clones in the sample, about four fifths were seen once. Germline CDR1 and CDR2: SGHVS and FNYEAQ. This CDR3 has 15 residues. V lost 1 base to trimming and J lost 2 bases, with 12 bases between them. Sequenced material: PBMCs or T cells enriched from blood (not recorded which). The rearrangement joins TRBV7-6 to TRBJ2-7, with D tentatively TRBD1 (5 bases). The TCR originated in a woman aged 45-65 years in a cohort exposed to, infected with or recovered from COVID-19 (not recorded which). In DNA form, the CDR3 reads TGTGCCAGCAGCTTAGGGACACTTTCTCCCTACGAGCAGTACTTC. Translation: CASSLGTLSPYEQYF.